This TCR beta chain was identified during a study of blood T cell repertoires in COVID-19. The protocol was immunoSEQ multiplex PCR, while the TCRdb copy is restricted to in-frame clones and leaves out a portion. The data hold approximately 290,000 clones, with approximately 85% observed a single time. The CDR3 has 16 residues. The germline CDR1 and CDR2 sequences are ENHRY and SYGVKD. Between the trimmed V and J ends, which lost 3 bases and 3 bases, there was a span of 14 bases. The chain couples TRBV10-3 to TRBJ1-4; D ambiguous. Sequencing was carried out using PBMCs or T cells enriched from blood (not recorded which). This sequence was found in a woman aged 25 to 39 who had recovered from COVID-19. CDR3 in amino acids: CAISDQARQPNEKLFF. Written as DNA, the CDR3 is TGTGCCATCAGTGACCAGGCGCGACAACCTAATGAAAAACTGTTTTTT.